Listed here are 30 T cell receptor beta chains from one sample, sequenced in a study of T cell changes during pregnancy in multiple sclerosis. The data were produced by immunoSEQ multiplex PCR, yet TCRdb's version contains in-frame clones alone and is incomplete. The profile shows about 48,000 clones, roughly 92% of them singletons. Sequences were derived from CD4+ T cells from peripheral blood mononuclear cells, sampled in the second trimester of pregnancy. Receptor source: a female donor in good health, enrolled as a control in a pregnancy study.

The J gene is TRBJ2-2, the V gene TRBV27; 7 nucleotides line up with TRBD1. CDR3 length: 19 amino acids. Germline V gives CDR1 MNHEY, CDR2 SMNVEV (reference sequence). With V trimmed by 0 bases and J by 7 bases, 17 bases remained unmatched. CDR3 sequence (DNA): TGTGCCAGCAGTTTATCCTTTCTACAGGGGTGGGGAAAAAACGGGGAGCTGTTTTTT. Translating it yields CASSLSFLQGWGKNGELFF.

The chain recombines TRBV9 with TRBJ2-7; D gene ambiguous. The germline CDR1 and CDR2 sequences are SGDLS and YYNGEE. CDR3 size: 14 residues. Trimming took off 4 bases at V and 2 bases at J, with 13 bases between the two ends. CDR3 amino acids: CASSPLEGAYEQYF. The CDR3 coding sequence is TGTGCCAGCAGCCCCTTGGAAGGAGCCTACGAGCAGTACTTC.

This chain links TRBV18 with TRBJ1-2; D gene uncertain. This CDR3 is 13 amino acids long. The germline V and J ends were trimmed by 2 bases and 2 bases, with 6 bases remaining between them. CDR1 and CDR2 from the germline V gene are KGHSH and LQKENI. The DNA for the CDR3 is TGTGCCAGCTCACCAGAACGGAACTATGGCTACACCTTC. Its translation: CASSPERNYGYTF.

The chain recombines TRBV11-3 with TRBJ2-4; D possibly corresponds to TRBD1 (6 bases). Germline V lookup: CDR1 SGHNT, CDR2 YENEEA. Between the trimmed V and J ends, which lost 4 bases and 1 base, there was a span of 14 bases. The CDR3 covers 16 residues. The CDR3 reads CASSSVAGGAKNIQYF. DNA of the CDR3: TGTGCCAGCAGCTCAGTAGCTGGGGGCGCCAAAAACATTCAGTACTTC. The full variable domain, with the rest looked up from reference TRBV11-3 and TRBJ2-4, is EAGVVQSPRYKIIEKKQPVAFWCNPISGHNTLYWYLQNLGQGPELLIRYENEEAVDDSQLPKDRFSAERLKGVDSTLKIQPAELGDSAVYLCASSSVAGGAKNIQYFGAGTRLSVL.

The chain joins TRBV7-3 to TRBJ2-3, with TRBD2 matching over 11 bases. The germline V gene encodes CDR1 SGHTA and CDR2 FQGTGA. V gave up 3 bases and J gave up 3 bases; unmatched junction bases: 17. CDR3 length: 20 amino acids. The CDR3 protein is CASSFLGLAGGPLKTDTQYF. The DNA for the CDR3 is TGTGCCAGCAGCTTCCTTGGGTTAGCGGGAGGGCCTTTAAAAACAGATACGCAGTATTTT.

This clone has just one count. The rearrangement joins TRBV7-2 to TRBJ2-7, with 15 bases lining up with TRBD2. This CDR3 spans 16 amino acids. The germline V gene encodes CDR1 SGHTA and CDR2 FQGNSA. V was pared by 5 bases and J by 6 bases, with 8 bases of the junction left unmatched. CDR3 DNA sequence: TGTGCCAGCAGCCCCTGGACTAGCGGGAGGGCCGGCGAGCAGTACTTC. This translates into CASSPWTSGRAGEQYF. The complete variable domain, with remaining parts taken from reference TRBV7-2 and TRBJ2-7, reads GAGVSQSPSNKVTEKGKDVELRCDPISGHTALYWYRQSLGQGLEFLIYFQGNSAPDKSGLPSDRFSAERTGGSVSTLTIQRTQQEDSAVYLCASSPWTSGRAGEQYFGPGTRLTVT.

The chain links TRBV18 to TRBJ2-3, with TRBD1 identical over 10 bases. This CDR3 region has 14 residues. Trimming took 5 bases from V and 12 from J; bases not matched to a gene: 11. CDR1 is KGHSH and CDR2 is LQKENI in the germline V gene. The CDR3 DNA sequence: TGTGCCAGCTCATTGACAGGGGGCGTCCGGGTACAGTATTTT. This encodes CASSLTGGVRVQYF.

The chain links TRBV19 to TRBJ1-1; 7 nucleotides match TRBD1. The CDR3 consists of 14 residues. The junction had 7 bases not matched to a gene; V was cut back by 5 bases and J by 4 bases. Looked up from germline, CDR1 is LNHDA and CDR2 is SQIVND (reference sequence). For the CDR3, the DNA is TGTGCCAGTAGTCTTGGACAGGCGGGCACTGAAGCTTTCTTT. Protein sequence: CASSLGQAGTEAFF.

The chain carries TRBV7-9 and TRBJ2-1; the D gene is possibly TRBD2 (5 bases). This CDR3 region has 11 residues. The germline V and J ends were trimmed by 2 bases and 10 bases, with 6 bases remaining between them. The germline gives CDR1 SEHNR, CDR2 FQNEAQ (reference sequence). CDR3 amino acids: CASSLSGEQFF. The CDR3, as DNA: TGTGCCAGCAGCTTAAGCGGCGAGCAGTTCTTC.

This sequence joins TRBV7-9 and TRBJ2-7; possibly TRBD2 for D (7 bases). V was shortened by 1 base and J by 2 bases, with 12 bases between the two germline ends. Germline assignment: CDR1 SEHNR and CDR2 FQNEAQ (reference sequence). The CDR3 extends over 15 amino acids. The CDR3 bases are TGTGCCAGCAGCTTAGAGGGGGGGACAACCTACGAGCAGTACTTC. Its translation: CASSLEGGTTYEQYF. The full variable domain, with the rest looked up from reference TRBV7-9 and TRBJ2-7, is DTGVSQNPRHKITKRGQNVTFRCDPISEHNRLYWYRQTLGQGPEFLTYFQNEAQLEKSRLLSDRFSAERPKGSFSTLEIQRTEQGDSAMYLCASSLEGGTTYEQYFGPGTRLTVT.

This clone was counted a single time. The genes are TRBV6-6 and TRBJ2-5; the D gene is possibly TRBD1 (5 bases). Germline V gene data show CDR1 as MNHNY and CDR2 as SVGAGI (reference sequence). The CDR3 contains 12 residues. Trimming left V 6 bases short and J 5 bases short, with 10 bases between. The CDR3 is CASSQGRETQYF. CDR3 nucleotide sequence: TGTGCCAGCAGCCAGGGCAGGGAGACCCAGTACTTC.

The chain recombines TRBV11-2 with TRBJ2-7; D not resolved. Trimming took off 6 bases at V and 5 bases at J, with 17 bases between the two ends. The CDR3 runs to 14 residues. Germline V gene lookup returns CDR1 SGHAT and CDR2 FQNNGV. This CDR3 reads CASRPVAFVDEQYF. The CDR3 nucleotides are TGTGCCAGCAGACCCGTTGCGTTCGTGGACGAGCAGTACTTC.

The chain recombines TRBV10-3 with TRBJ2-7; 11 bases line up with TRBD2. Germline trimming cut 6 bases from V and 7 bases from J; bases unmatched to any gene: 8. The CDR3 has 14 residues. Germline V gene sequence: CDR1 ENHRY, CDR2 SYGVKD. The CDR3 reads CAISGLAGSGEQYF. The CDR3 bases are TGTGCCATCAGCGGACTAGCGGGTTCGGGGGAGCAGTACTTC.

The gene calls are TRBV7-9 and TRBJ2-5; 9 bases are shared with TRBD1. The CDR3 runs to 15 residues. V gave up 2 bases and J gave up 6 bases; unmatched junction bases: 7. Germline V CDR1 and CDR2: SEHNR, FQNEAQ (reference sequence). The DNA of the CDR3 is TGTGCCAGCAGCTTAATTGGACAGGGGATGAAGACCCAGTACTTC. Its protein is CASSLIGQGMKTQYF.

The gene calls are TRBV4-1 and TRBJ2-7; TRBD2 matches 7 bases. The CDR3 consists of 15 residues. V gave up 3 bases and J gave up 1 base; unmatched junction bases: 6. Germline V gene lookup returns CDR1 MGHRA and CDR2 YSYEKL. The CDR3 protein is CASSQGGGKSYEQYF. CDR3 bases: TGCGCCAGCAGCCAGGGGGGGGGTAAGTCCTACGAGCAGTACTTC.

This chain uses TRBV4-1 with TRBJ1-1; D perhaps matches TRBD1 (5 bases). Trimming cost V 3 bases and J 5 bases, with 10 bases left between them. Germline V gene lookup returns CDR1 MGHRA and CDR2 YSYEKL. CDR3 size: 13 residues. In DNA form, the CDR3 reads TGCGCCAGCAGCCATGCCTCAGGGACTGAAGCTTTCTTT. Protein sequence: CASSHASGTEAFF.

This clone was counted a single time. The rearrangement links TRBV18 to TRBJ1-5, with 10 positions matching TRBD1. CDR1 and CDR2 (germline): KGHSH, LQKENI. This CDR3 is 13 amino acids long. Losses at the gene ends were 8 bases for V and 5 bases for J; bases not matched to a gene: 3. CDR3 sequence reads: CASRDRGDQPQHF. The CDR3 nucleotides read TGTGCCAGCCGGGACAGGGGTGATCAGCCCCAGCATTTT.

The J gene is TRBJ2-7, the V gene TRBV5-4; the match to TRBD1 covers 8 bases. CDR1 and CDR2 (germline): SGHNT, YYREEE (reference sequence). There are 14 residues in the CDR3. Unmatched junction bases numbered 2, after V lost 0 bases and J lost 3 bases. CDR3 coding DNA: TGTGCCAGCAGCTTGGAAACAGGGGGCTACGAGCAGTACTTC. Amino acid sequence: CASSLETGGYEQYF.

The rearrangement links TRBV28 to TRBJ2-1, with D uncertain. In germline, CDR1 is MDHEN, CDR2 SYDVKM. The CDR3 runs to 13 residues. V shed 1 base and J shed 7 bases, with 8 bases lying between them. CDR3: CASSLSAENEQFF. Here the CDR3 DNA reads TGTGCCAGCAGTTTATCCGCAGAAAATGAGCAGTTCTTC.

DNA for the CDR3: TGTGCCTGGAGTGTACCGGGACAGGGGCGCAGCACTTTCTTT. Translated: CAWSVPGQGRSTFF. This chain joins TRBV30 and TRBJ1-1, with 10 bases lining up with TRBD1. The CDR3 extends over 14 amino acids. Trimming at V came to 0 bases and at J to 12 bases, leaving 10 bases not matched to a gene. Germline V gene data show CDR1 as GTSNPN and CDR2 as SVGIG (reference sequence). Drawing the rest from reference TRBV30 and TRBJ1-1, the complete variable domain is SQTIHQWPATLVQPVGSPLSLECTVEGTSNPNLYWYRQAAGRGLQLLFYSVGIGQISSEVPQNLSASRPQDRQFILSSKKLLLSDSGFYLCAWSVPGQGRSTFFGQGTRLTVV.

The chain links TRBV6-1 to TRBJ1-1; tentative D call: TRBD1 (5 bases). Looked up from germline, CDR1 is MNHNS and CDR2 is SASEGT. The CDR3 has 13 residues. Trimming removed 7 bases from V and 4 bases from J, with 13 bases in between. In DNA form, the CDR3 reads TGTGCCAGCATAGGGGTGCGTAGCACTGAAGCTTTCTTT. Translated: CASIGVRSTEAFF.

CDR3 sequence reads: CASRLGPSGLNTGELFF. CDR3 coding DNA: TGTGCCAGCCGGCTGGGGCCTAGCGGATTAAACACCGGGGAGCTGTTTTTT. The chain recombines TRBV28 with TRBJ2-2, with 7 bases fitting TRBD2. The CDR3 has 17 residues. Unmatched junction bases numbered 14, after V lost 8 bases and J lost 2 bases. Germline CDR1 reads MDHEN; CDR2 reads SYDVKM.

The chain is built from TRBV7-9 and TRBJ2-1; 11 bases map to TRBD2. The CDR3 totals 16 residues. Germline V CDR1 and CDR2: SEHNR, FQNEAQ (reference sequence). J was trimmed by 1 base and V by 5 bases; bases with no gene match: 4. Here the CDR3 reads CASSPSSGGSYNEQFF. In nucleotides, the CDR3 is TGTGCCAGCAGCCCATCTAGCGGGGGGTCCTACAATGAGCAGTTCTTC.

The V gene is TRBV2, the J gene TRBJ1-4, with TRBD1 matching over 9 bases. V lost 7 bases and J lost 7; bases outside the gene matches: 7. CDR3 size: 14 residues. Germline CDR1 and CDR2: SNHLY and FYNNEI. The CDR3 spells CASTGDRASEKLFF. The CDR3 nucleotides are TGTGCCAGCACCGGGGACAGGGCTTCTGAAAAACTGTTTTTT.

The chain employs TRBV5-1 and TRBJ1-2; D gene uncertain. The CDR3 length is 14 residues. Between the trimmed V and J ends, which lost 0 bases and 8 bases, there was a span of 14 bases. Per the germline V gene, CDR1 is SGHRS and CDR2 is YFSETQ. The CDR3: CASSLAAGSKGYTF. The CDR3 DNA sequence: TGCGCCAGCAGCTTGGCTGCAGGATCGAAGGGCTACACCTTC.

The V and J genes are TRBV4-3 and TRBJ2-5; possibly TRBD2 for D (6 bases). CDR3 length: 14 amino acids. V was trimmed by 1 base and J by 4 bases, leaving 10 bases between them. Germline V gene sequence: CDR1 LGHNA, CDR2 YSLEER. The CDR3 sequence is CASSQVLAGETQYF. The CDR3 nucleotides are TGCGCCAGCAGCCAAGTACTAGCCGGAGAGACCCAGTACTTC.

This clone was recorded once. The rearrangement uses TRBV29-1 and TRBJ1-1; D is possibly TRBD1 (6 bases). The CDR3 has 15 residues. Deletions cut 6 bases from V and 5 bases from J, with 22 bases between. Germline V lookup: CDR1 SQVTM, CDR2 ANQGSEA. The CDR3 nucleotides are TGCAGCGTCTCCGGGGGGGCAGGGCGAGGAACTGAAGCTTTCTTT. Protein: CSVSGGAGRGTEAFF.

The rearrangement links TRBV6-1 to TRBJ1-5, with TRBD1 matching over 9 bases. Germline CDR1 and CDR2: MNHNS and SASEGT. V shed 4 bases and J 9 bases; nucleotides not matched to a gene: 10. The CDR3 has 15 amino acids. The CDR3 bases are TGTGCCAGCAGTGGCGGGACAGGGATTTTGAGGCCCCAGCATTTT. It translates to CASSGGTGILRPQHF.

This chain uses TRBV20-1 with TRBJ2-7; D is unresolved. CDR1 and CDR2 (germline): DFQATT, SNEGSKA (reference sequence). Trimming left V 6 bases short and J 0 bases short, with 6 bases between. This CDR3 comprises 11 residues. CDR3 bases: TGCAGTGCGGCCGACTCCTACGAGCAGTACTTC. Protein: CSAADSYEQYF.

The chain uses TRBV10-3 and TRBJ1-5, with D perhaps matching TRBD1 (5 bases). The V and J ends lost 4 bases and 4 bases respectively, with 11 bases between them. This CDR3 contains 14 residues. From germline, CDR1 is ENHRY and CDR2 SYGVKD. The CDR3 reads CAISGWQGNQPQHF. For the CDR3, the DNA is TGTGCCATCAGTGGTTGGCAGGGAAATCAGCCCCAGCATTTT.